The sequence of this TCR beta chain was determined in a study of blood T cell repertoires in COVID-19. For the study at large: Acute and convalescent COVID-19 specimens originated in the United States, Italy and Spain. PBMCs, B-cell-depleted T cells, or T cells provided the cDNA or gDNA that made up the material.

Original processing methods: From reference gene primer amplification, estimates of nucleated cell counts were derived. Sequencing was performed with immunoSEQ multiplex PCR; in TCRdb, only in-frame clones are kept and a portion is missing. V, J and clone size are those of that table, while D and trimming were read from the DNA. The data contain approximately 260,000 clones, 86% of them seen just once; the ten biggest clones take up less than 4%. The ends were cut back, 11 bases at V and 1 base at J, with 8 bases in the middle. Germline V gene data show CDR1 as SNHLY and CDR2 as FYNNEI. The CDR3 has 11 amino acids.

The sequence was obtained from a man aged 18 to 30 with active or convalescent COVID-19. This sequence joins TRBV2 and TRBJ1-1, with D tentatively TRBD1 (5 bases). Sequenced input: peripheral blood. The CDR3 DNA is TGTGCCGACGGGGGGAACACTGAAGCTTTCTTT. Protein product: CADGGNTEAFF.